This TCR beta chain was profiled in a study of blood T cell repertoires in COVID-19. At the level of the study: PBMCs, B-cell-depleted T cells, or T cells were the source of the cDNA or gDNA that made up the material.

The CDR3 runs to 16 residues. Trimming took off 0 bases at V and 7 bases at J, with 17 bases between the two ends. CDR1 SGHNT and CDR2 YYREEE come from the germline V gene (reference sequence). Method: immunoSEQ multiplex PCR; TCRdb's copy keeps in-frame clones and lacks some. There are 200,000 to 250,000 clones in the sample; approximately 78% occur only once, and approximately 5.2% lies in the top ten. The sequenced sample consisted of peripheral blood. This TCR derives from a woman aged 70 to 79 with COVID-19, enrolled during active disease. V gene TRBV5-4 combines with J gene TRBJ2-1; a possible D gene is TRBD2 (6 bases). DNA for the CDR3: TGTGCCAGCAGCTTGGCCGGGACCCACCTAGCGAATGAGCAGTTCTTC. Translation gives CASSLAGTHLANEQFF.